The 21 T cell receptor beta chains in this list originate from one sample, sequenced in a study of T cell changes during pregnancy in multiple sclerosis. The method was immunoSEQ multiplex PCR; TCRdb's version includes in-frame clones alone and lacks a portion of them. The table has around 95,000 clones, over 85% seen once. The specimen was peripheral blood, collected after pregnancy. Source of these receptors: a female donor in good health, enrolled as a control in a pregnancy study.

In DNA form, the CDR3 reads TGTGCCAGCAGCAAGGGAGCGGGAGGGGATAACACCGGGGAGCTGTTTTTT. Protein product: CASSKGAGGDNTGELFF. The rearrangement links TRBV9 to TRBJ2-2, with 10 bases that match TRBD2. The CDR3 loop spans 17 amino acids. Germline loops: CDR1 SGDLS, CDR2 YYNGEE. V was clipped by 4 bases and J by 2 bases; unmatched bases: 8.

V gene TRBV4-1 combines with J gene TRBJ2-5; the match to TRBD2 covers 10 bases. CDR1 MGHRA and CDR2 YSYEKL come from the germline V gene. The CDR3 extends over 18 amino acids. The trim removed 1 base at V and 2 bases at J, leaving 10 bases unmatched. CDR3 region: CASSQGSSGRWLQETQYF. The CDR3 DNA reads TGCGCCAGCAGCCAAGGGTCTAGCGGGAGATGGTTGCAAGAGACCCAGTACTTC.

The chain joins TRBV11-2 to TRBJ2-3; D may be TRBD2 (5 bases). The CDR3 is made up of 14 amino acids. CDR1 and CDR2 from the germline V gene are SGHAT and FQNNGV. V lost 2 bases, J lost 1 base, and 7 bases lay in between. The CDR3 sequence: CASSLQRRTDTQYF. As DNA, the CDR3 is TGTGCCAGCAGCTTACAGCGGCGCACAGATACGCAGTATTTT.

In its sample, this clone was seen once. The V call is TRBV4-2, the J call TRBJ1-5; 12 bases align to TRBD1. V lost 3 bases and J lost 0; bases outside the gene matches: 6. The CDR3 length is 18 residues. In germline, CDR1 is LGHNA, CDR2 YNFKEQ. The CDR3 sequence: CASSQGDRGLISNQPQHF. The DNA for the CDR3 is TGTGCCAGCAGCCAGGGGGACAGGGGGCTCATTAGCAATCAGCCCCAGCATTTT.

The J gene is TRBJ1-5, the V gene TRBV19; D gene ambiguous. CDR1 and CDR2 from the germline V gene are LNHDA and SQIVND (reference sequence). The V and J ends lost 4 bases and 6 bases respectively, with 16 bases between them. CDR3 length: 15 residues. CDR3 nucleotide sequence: TGTGCCAGTAGTAGACTCCGGGAAAACCGTCAGCCCCAGCATTTT. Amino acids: CASSRLRENRQPQHF.

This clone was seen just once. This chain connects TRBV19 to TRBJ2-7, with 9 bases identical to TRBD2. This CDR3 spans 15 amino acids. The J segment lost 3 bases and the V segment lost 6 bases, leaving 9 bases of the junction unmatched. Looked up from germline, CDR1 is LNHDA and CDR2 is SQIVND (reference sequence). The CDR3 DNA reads TGTGCCAGTAGAGCTGGCCTAGCGGGAAACTACGAGCAGTACTTC. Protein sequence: CASRAGLAGNYEQYF.

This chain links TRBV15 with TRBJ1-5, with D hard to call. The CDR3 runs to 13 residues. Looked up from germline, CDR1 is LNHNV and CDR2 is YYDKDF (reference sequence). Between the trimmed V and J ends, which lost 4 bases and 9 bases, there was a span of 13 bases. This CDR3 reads CATSIDPPLPQHF. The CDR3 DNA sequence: TGTGCCACCAGCATAGACCCCCCCCTGCCCCAGCATTTT.

CDR3 in amino acids: CASSPIPDSSRGNTIYF. As DNA, the CDR3 is TGCGCCAGCAGCCCGATCCCGGACTCAAGTCGTGGAAACACCATATATTTT. The chain combines TRBV5-1 with TRBJ1-3; D uncertain. Trimming shortened V by 4 bases and J by 3 bases, and 20 bases separated the two germline ends. The CDR3 sequence is 17 residues long. Germline-derived CDR1 and CDR2 are SGHRS and YFSETQ. The variable domain in full, with the rest retrieved from reference TRBV5-1 and TRBJ1-3, is KAGVTQTPRYLIKTRGQQVTLSCSPISGHRSVSWYQQTPGQGLQFLFEYFSETQRNKGNFPGRFSGRQFSNSRSEMNVSTLELGDSALYLCASSPIPDSSRGNTIYFGEGSWLTVV.

CDR3: CASSEYRGLAQETQYF. Written as DNA, the CDR3 is TGTGCCAGCAGTGAATACCGGGGACTAGCGCAAGAGACCCAGTACTTC. V gene TRBV25-1 combines with J gene TRBJ2-5; 10 bases match TRBD2. This CDR3 is 16 amino acids long. V lost 0 bases, J lost 2 bases, and 3 bases stayed unmatched. Germline-derived CDR1 and CDR2 are MGHDK and SYGVNS.

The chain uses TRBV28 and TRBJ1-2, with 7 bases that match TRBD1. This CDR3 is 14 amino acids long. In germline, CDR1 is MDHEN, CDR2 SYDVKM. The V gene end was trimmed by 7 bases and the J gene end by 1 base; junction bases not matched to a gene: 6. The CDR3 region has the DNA TGTGCCAGCAACACGGGACAGAGTAACTATGGCTACACCTTC. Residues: CASNTGQSNYGYTF.

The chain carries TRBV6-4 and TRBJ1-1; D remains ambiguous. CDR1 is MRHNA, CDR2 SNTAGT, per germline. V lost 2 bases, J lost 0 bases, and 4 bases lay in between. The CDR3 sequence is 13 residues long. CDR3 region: CASSDSMNTEAFF. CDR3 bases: TGTGCCAGCAGTGACAGCATGAACACTGAAGCTTTCTTT.

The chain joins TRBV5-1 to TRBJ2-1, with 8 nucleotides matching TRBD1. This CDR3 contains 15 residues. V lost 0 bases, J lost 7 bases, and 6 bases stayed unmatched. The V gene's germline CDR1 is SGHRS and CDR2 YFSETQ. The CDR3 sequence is CASSLGQGQGNEQFF. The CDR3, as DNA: TGCGCCAGCAGCTTGGGACAGGGGCAGGGGAATGAGCAGTTCTTC.

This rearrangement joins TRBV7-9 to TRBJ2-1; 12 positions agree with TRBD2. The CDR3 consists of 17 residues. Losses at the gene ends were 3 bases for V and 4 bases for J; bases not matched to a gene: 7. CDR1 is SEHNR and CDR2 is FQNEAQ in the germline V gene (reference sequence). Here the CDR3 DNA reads TGTGCCAGCAGCTTCCTAGCGGGAGGGCCGAGATACAATGAGCAGTTCTTC. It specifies CASSFLAGGPRYNEQFF.

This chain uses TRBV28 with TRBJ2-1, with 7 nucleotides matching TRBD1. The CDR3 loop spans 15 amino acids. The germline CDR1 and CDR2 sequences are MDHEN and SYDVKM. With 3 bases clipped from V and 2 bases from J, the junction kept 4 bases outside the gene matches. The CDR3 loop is CASSFDRDAYNEQFF. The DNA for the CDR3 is TGTGCCAGCAGTTTTGACAGGGACGCCTACAATGAGCAGTTCTTC. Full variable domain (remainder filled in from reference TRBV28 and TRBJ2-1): DVKVTQSSRYLVKRTGEKVFLECVQDMDHENMFWYRQDPGLGLRLIYFSYDVKMKEKGDIPEGYSVSREKKERFSLILESASTNQTSMYLCASSFDRDAYNEQFFGPGTRLTVL.

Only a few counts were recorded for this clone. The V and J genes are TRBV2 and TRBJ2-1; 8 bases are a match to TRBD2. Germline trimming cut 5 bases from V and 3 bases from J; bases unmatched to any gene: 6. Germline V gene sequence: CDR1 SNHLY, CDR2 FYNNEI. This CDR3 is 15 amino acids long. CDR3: CASSLGSGDYNEQFF. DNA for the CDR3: TGTGCCAGCAGTTTGGGTAGCGGGGACTACAATGAGCAGTTCTTC.

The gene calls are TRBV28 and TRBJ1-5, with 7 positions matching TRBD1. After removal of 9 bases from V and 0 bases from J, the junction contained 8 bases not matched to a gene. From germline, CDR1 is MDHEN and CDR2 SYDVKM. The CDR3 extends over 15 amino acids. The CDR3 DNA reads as TGTGCCAGTTGGGACAGTTGGGTTAGCAATCAGCCCCAGCATTTT. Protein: CASWDSWVSNQPQHF. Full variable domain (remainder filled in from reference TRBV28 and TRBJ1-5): DVKVTQSSRYLVKRTGEKVFLECVQDMDHENMFWYRQDPGLGLRLIYFSYDVKMKEKGDIPEGYSVSREKKERFSLILESASTNQTSMYLCASWDSWVSNQPQHFGDGTRLSIL.

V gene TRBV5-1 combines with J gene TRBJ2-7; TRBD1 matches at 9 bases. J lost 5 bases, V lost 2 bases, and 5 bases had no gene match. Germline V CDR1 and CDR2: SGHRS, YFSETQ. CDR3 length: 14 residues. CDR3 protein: CASSFRQGGNEQYF. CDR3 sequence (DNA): TGCGCCAGCAGCTTCAGACAGGGGGGGAACGAGCAGTACTTC.

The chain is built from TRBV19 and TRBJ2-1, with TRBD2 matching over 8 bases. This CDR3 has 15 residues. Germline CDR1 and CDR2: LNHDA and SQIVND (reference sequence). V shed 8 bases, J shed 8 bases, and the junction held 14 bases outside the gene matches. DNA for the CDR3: TGTGCCAGTGGTCCTTTTAGCGGGATAGGCGATGAGCAGTTCTTC. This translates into CASGPFSGIGDEQFF. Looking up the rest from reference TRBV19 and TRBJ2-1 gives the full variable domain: DGGITQSPKYLFRKEGQNVTLSCEQNLNHDAMYWYRQDPGQGLRLIYYSQIVNDFQKGDIAEGYSVSREKKESFPLTVTSAQKNPTAFYLCASGPFSGIGDEQFFGPGTRLTVL.

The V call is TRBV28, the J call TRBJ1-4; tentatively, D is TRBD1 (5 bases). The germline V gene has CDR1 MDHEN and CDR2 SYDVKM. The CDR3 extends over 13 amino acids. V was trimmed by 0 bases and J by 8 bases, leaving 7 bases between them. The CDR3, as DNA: TGTGCCAGCAGTTTATGGGGGGGAGAAAAACTGTTTTTT. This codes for CASSLWGGEKLFF.

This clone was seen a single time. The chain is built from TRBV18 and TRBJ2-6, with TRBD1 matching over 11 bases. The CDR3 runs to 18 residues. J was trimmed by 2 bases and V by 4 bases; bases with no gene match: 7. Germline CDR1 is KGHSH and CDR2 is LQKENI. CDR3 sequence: CASSQFPGQGAGANVLTF. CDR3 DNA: TGTGCCAGCTCACAGTTCCCGGGACAGGGGGCTGGGGCCAACGTCCTGACTTTC.

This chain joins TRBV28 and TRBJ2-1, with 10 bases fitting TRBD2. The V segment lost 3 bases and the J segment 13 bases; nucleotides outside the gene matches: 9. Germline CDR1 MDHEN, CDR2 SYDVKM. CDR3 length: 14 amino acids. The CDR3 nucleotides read TGTGCCAGCAGTTTTCCGGGACTAGCGATGTATCAGTTCTTC. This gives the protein CASSFPGLAMYQFF.